This TCR beta chain was documented in a study of radiotherapy plus CTLA-4 blockade in lung cancer. Background on the study: Patients showed objective responses in about 20% of cases and disease control in around 30%. Study-level points and caveats: Once radiotherapy plus ipilimumab had been given, TCR clones derived from tumor expanded in blood.

CTLA-4 blockade with ipilimumab, together with focal radiation, was given to patients with chemo-refractory metastatic non-small-cell lung cancer. Concerning this clone: Its target is unknown.

V was clipped by 1 base and J by 12 bases, with 9 bases between them. Per germline, CDR1 SNHLY and CDR2 FYNNEI. CDR3 size: 11 residues. Sequencing was performed with immunoSEQ multiplex PCR; in TCRdb, only in-frame clones are kept and a portion is missing. The sample yields about 66,000 clones, about 83% seen once. This sequence joins TRBV2 and TRBJ1-1, with TRBD1 as a possible D gene (5 bases). Material: peripheral blood, obtained from a patient treated with radiotherapy plus ipilimumab. The clonotype was recovered from a human donor with non-small cell lung cancer who had a partial response to radiotherapy plus ipilimumab. The CDR3 DNA reads as TGTGCCAGCAGTGAAGGCAGGGAAACTTTCTTT. Its translation is CASSEGRETFF.